This entry lists 22 T cell receptor beta chains sequenced from one sample in a study of control samples from healthy donors and cancer patients (dated by TCRdb to about 2020). Receptor libraries were prepared by the immunoSEQ multiplex PCR assay. Held by TCRdb, this immuneACCESS table contains in-frame sequences only and omits some clones. Under half of the omission traces to an unresolved V gene where checked; the cause of the rest is unknown. The sample table lists around 95,000 clones, approximately 86% of them with a count of one. Around a fifth of the sample rests with the top ten. The sequenced sample was blood. These receptors were obtained from a young man in good health.

The chain employs TRBV12-2 and TRBJ1-1; the D call in the table, TRBD1, was not verified against the DNA. TRBV12-2 is termed a pseudogene. The CDR3 runs to 14 residues. CDR3 bases: TGTGCAAGTCGCTTAGCGGAGGACAGGCCCGAAGCTTTCTTT. Translated, it gives CASRLAEDRPEAFF.

In DNA form, the CDR3 reads TGTGCCAGCAGTGAAGCGCAAGTCGGGGAGCTGTTTTTT. This translates into CASSEAQVGELFF. The chain recombines TRBV2 with TRBJ2-2, with D unresolved. CDR3 length: 13 amino acids. V was clipped by 0 bases and J by 7 bases, with 6 bases between them. The V gene's germline CDR1 is SNHLY and CDR2 FYNNEI.

The chain carries TRBV19 and TRBJ2-7, with a possible D match to TRBD1 (6 bases). The V and J ends lost 8 bases and 9 bases respectively, with 23 bases between them. Germline assignment: CDR1 LNHDA and CDR2 SQIVND (reference sequence). The CDR3 runs to 14 residues. This CDR3 is CASHASDRRERQYF. Here the CDR3 DNA reads TGTGCCAGTCATGCGTCAGACAGGCGCGAGCGGCAGTACTTC.

The rearrangement joins TRBV6-4 to TRBJ1-6; 8 bases agree with TRBD1. CDR3 length: 15 residues. The trim removed 6 bases at V and 9 bases at J, leaving 10 bases unmatched. Per the germline V gene, CDR1 is MRHNA and CDR2 is SNTAGT. In DNA form, the CDR3 reads TGTGCCAGCAGCGGGACAGGTCCCGTAGGTTCACCCCTCCACTTT. This sequence encodes CASSGTGPVGSPLHF.

This rearrangement joins TRBV24-1 to TRBJ1-2; no reliable D call. This CDR3 is built from 13 residues. Per germline, CDR1 KGHDR and CDR2 SFDVKD. Deletions cut 4 bases from V and 3 bases from J, with 8 bases between. The CDR3 here is CATSEGRDYGYTF. The CDR3 DNA reads TGTGCCACCAGTGAGGGCAGAGACTATGGCTACACCTTC.

The CDR3 DNA sequence: TGTGCCAGCAGTTTCGGGACAGCCCCCAATCAGCCCCAGCATTTT. Translated, it gives CASSFGTAPNQPQHF. The chain couples TRBV27 to TRBJ1-5, with 7 bases fitting TRBD1. Trimming cost V 3 bases and J 3 bases; bases outside gene matches: 5. Germline V gives CDR1 MNHEY, CDR2 SMNVEV (reference sequence). The CDR3 has 15 residues.

As DNA, the CDR3 is TGTGCCAGCAGCCATTCTGCCGGGGATTCAGGACAGCCCCAGCATTTT. Its protein is CASSHSAGDSGQPQHF. The V gene is TRBV3-1 (or the pseudogene TRBV3-2), the J gene TRBJ1-5; D remains ambiguous. Germline V lookup: CDR1 LGHDT, CDR2 YNNKEL (reference sequence). The CDR3 is made up of 16 amino acids. V dropped 3 bases and J dropped 7 bases, with 19 bases sitting between them.

This clone was observed once. The CDR3 region has the DNA TGTGCCAGCAGCCCTGGGATCTACACTGAAGCTTTCTTT. Protein: CASSPGIYTEAFF. The chain is built from TRBV5-6 and TRBJ1-1; no firm D call. Germline CDR1 is SGHDT and CDR2 is YYEEEE. Trimming left V 4 bases short and J 3 bases short, with 10 bases between. The CDR3 has 13 amino acids.

The genes are TRBV30 and TRBJ1-6; no definite D call. The length of the CDR3 is 12 residues. The V end was cut by 0 bases, the J end by 11 bases, with 8 bases between. Germline V gene lookup returns CDR1 GTSNPN and CDR2 SVGIG (reference sequence). Here the CDR3 reads CAWSVYRPPLHF. The CDR3 nucleotides are TGTGCCTGGAGTGTATATCGGCCACCCCTCCACTTT.

The rearrangement joins TRBV3-1 (or the pseudogene TRBV3-2) to TRBJ2-7; D unclear. Germline loops: CDR1 LGHDT, CDR2 YNNKEL (reference sequence). CDR3 length equals 11 residues. The V end was cut by 1 base, the J end by 3 bases, with 1 base between. This CDR3 reads CASSQGYEQYF. CDR3 bases: TGTGCCAGCAGCCAAGGCTACGAGCAGTACTTC.

This clone is a singleton in its sample. The chain carries TRBV7-8 and TRBJ1-2, with a tentative D call TRBD1 (5 bases). This CDR3 comprises 13 residues. CDR1 is SGHVS, CDR2 FQNEAQ, per germline. Trimming left V 5 bases short and J 8 bases short, with 15 bases between. The CDR3 DNA reads TGTGCCAGCAGCCGCTCCGGGACTCAAGGCTACACCTTC. Translated: CASSRSGTQGYTF. The whole variable domain, remainder taken from reference TRBV7-8 and TRBJ1-2, is GAGVSQSPRYKVAKRGQDVALRCDPISGHVSLFWYQQALGQGPEFLTYFQNEAQLDKSGLPSDRFFAERPEGSVSTLKIQRTQQEDSAVYLCASSRSGTQGYTFGSGTRLTVV.

This sequence joins TRBV7-9 and TRBJ2-7, with no clear D. The CDR3 has 11 amino acids. V shed 3 bases and J shed 2 bases, with 2 bases lying between them. Germline V gene sequence: CDR1 SEHNR, CDR2 FQNEAQ (reference sequence). CDR3 in amino acids: CASSFAYEQYF. CDR3 sequence (DNA): TGTGCCAGCAGCTTCGCCTACGAGCAGTACTTC.

J is TRBJ2-7 and V is TRBV12-3 or TRBV12-4; no clear D gene. Trimming removed 3 bases at V and 2 bases at J, with 5 bases between. The CDR3 consists of 12 residues. The CDR3 is CASSFGPYEQYF. The CDR3 DNA reads as TGTGCCAGCAGTTTTGGTCCCTACGAGCAGTACTTC.

The chain combines TRBV6-5 with TRBJ1-2, with D possibly being TRBD1 (5 bases). The CDR3 has 11 amino acids. The V gene lost 6 bases and the J gene lost 9 bases, with 11 bases spanning the gap. Germline lookup yields CDR1 MNHEY and CDR2 SVGAGI. The CDR3 region is CASRRDASYTF. CDR3 nucleotide sequence: TGTGCCAGCAGGCGGGACGCCAGCTACACCTTC.

The J gene is TRBJ1-4, the V gene TRBV2; D unresolved. CDR1 is SNHLY, CDR2 FYNNEI, per germline. The CDR3 consists of 14 residues. Trimming took off 1 base at V and 8 bases at J, with 11 bases between the two ends. CDR3 sequence reads: CASSEEIRAEKLFF. The CDR3 bases are TGTGCCAGCAGTGAAGAGATAAGGGCCGAAAAACTGTTTTTT.

The chain recombines TRBV19 with TRBJ1-1; no firm D call. The CDR3 runs 13 residues. V lost 3 bases, J lost 5 bases, and 10 bases lay in between. Germline V gene sequence: CDR1 LNHDA, CDR2 SQIVND (reference sequence). In DNA, the CDR3 is TGTGCCAGTAGTATTCTGGAATCTACTGAAGCTTTCTTT. This sequence encodes CASSILESTEAFF. The variable domain in full, completed from reference TRBV19 and TRBJ1-1, reads DGGITQSPKYLFRKEGQNVTLSCEQNLNHDAMYWYRQDPGQGLRLIYYSQIVNDFQKGDIAEGYSVSREKKESFPLTVTSAQKNPTAFYLCASSILESTEAFFGQGTRLTVV.

The J gene is TRBJ1-2, the V gene TRBV4-1; D remains ambiguous. Deletions cut 0 bases from V and 5 bases from J, with 19 bases between. The CDR3 contains 17 residues. CDR1 and CDR2 (germline): MGHRA, YSYEKL. The CDR3 DNA reads TGCGCCAGCAGCCAAGAAGGGTCTCGTCCAGGCGCTTATGGCTACACCTTC. Protein product: CASSQEGSRPGAYGYTF.

The chain carries TRBV6-4 and TRBJ1-1, with TRBD1 as a possible D gene (5 bases). The CDR3 loop spans 13 amino acids. Trimming left V 6 bases short and J 5 bases short, with 13 bases between. In germline, CDR1 is MRHNA, CDR2 SNTAGT. CDR3 nucleotides: TGTGCCAGCAGCCTCGGGGGAGGGACTGAAGCTTTCTTT. Translation gives CASSLGGGTEAFF.

This clone turned up a few times. This chain uses TRBV2 with TRBJ2-1; 14 bases map to TRBD2. Losses at the gene ends were 6 bases for V and 1 base for J; bases not matched to a gene: 2. The CDR3 spans 16 residues. CDR1 and CDR2 from the germline V gene are SNHLY and FYNNEI. The CDR3 nucleotides read TGTGCCAGCAGGGGACTAGCGGGGGAGTCCTACAATGAGCAGTTCTTC. It yields the protein CASRGLAGESYNEQFF.

This clone was seen a handful of times. Other DNA sequences of this sample code for an identical CDR3. The chain carries TRBV2 and TRBJ1-2; 8 positions match TRBD1. Germline-derived CDR1 and CDR2 are SNHLY and FYNNEI. Unmatched junction bases numbered 1, after V lost 8 bases and J lost 8 bases. The CDR3 loop spans 10 amino acids. This CDR3 reads CASGQGGYTF. The CDR3 DNA follows: TGTGCCAGCGGACAGGGCGGCTACACCTTC.

This clone has more than one count but fewer than ten. The chain couples TRBV23-1 to TRBJ1-4; D may be TRBD1 (6 bases). TRBV23-1 is recorded as an ORF, its role being uncertain. Trimming took off 3 bases at V and 6 bases at J, with 11 bases between the two ends. The CDR3 is 14 amino acids. The CDR3 nucleotides are TGCGCCAGCAGTCACGAGGGGGGCGATGAAAAACTGTTTTTT. Translating it yields CASSHEGGDEKLFF.

V usage is TRBV27 and J usage is TRBJ2-1, with a weak D call TRBD2 (5 bases). Between the trimmed V and J ends, which lost 3 bases and 0 bases, there was a span of 12 bases. The CDR3 has 16 residues. Germline V CDR1 and CDR2: MNHEY, SMNVEV (reference sequence). CDR3 amino acids: CASSFRGGSSYNEQFF. For the CDR3, the DNA is TGTGCCAGCAGTTTCCGTGGAGGAAGCTCCTACAATGAGCAGTTCTTC.